These 8 T cell receptor beta chains came from one sample sequenced in a study of control samples from healthy donors and cancer patients (dated by TCRdb to the early 2020s). Libraries were built with the immunoSEQ multiplex PCR assay. The immuneACCESS repertoire file appears here via TCRdb, limited to in-frame rearrangements. These files lack a portion of the clones; in checked studies, under half of the deficit traces to unresolved V genes, and the cause of the others is not known. The sample profile shows about 130,000 clones; around 94% of them were found once. 14% of the sample rests with the top ten. The sequenced material came from PBMCs. The origin of the receptors is a man aged 55 to 70 with colorectal cancer.

V usage is TRBV7-8 and J usage is TRBJ1-1, with D unresolved. Germline loops: CDR1 SGHVS, CDR2 FQNEAQ. The ends were cut back, 1 base at V and 1 base at J, with 10 bases in the middle. The CDR3 is made up of 15 amino acids. CDR3 in DNA: TGTGCCAGCAGCTTAGGAGTCAAAGCGAACACTGAAGCTTTCTTT. It yields the protein CASSLGVKANTEAFF.

The chain recombines TRBV5-1 with TRBJ1-4, with D possibly matching TRBD1 (5 bases). V lost 4 bases and J 2 bases, leaving 15 bases between the germline ends. CDR1 is SGHRS and CDR2 is YFSETQ in the germline V gene. The CDR3 has 16 amino acids. CDR3: CASSPGGGATNEKLFF. In DNA, the CDR3 is TGCGCCAGCAGCCCCGGGGGTGGGGCCACTAATGAAAAACTGTTTTTT.

This chain connects TRBV25-1 to TRBJ1-2, with 9 bases aligning to TRBD1. The J segment lost 4 bases and the V segment lost 6 bases, leaving 12 bases of the junction unmatched. Germline V gives CDR1 MGHDK, CDR2 SYGVNS. The CDR3 extends over 16 amino acids. The CDR3 sequence: CASSELTGTGTYGYTF. In DNA form, the CDR3 reads TGTGCCAGCAGCGAGCTGACCGGGACAGGGACCTATGGCTACACCTTC.

This clone was seen once. This sequence joins TRBV6-5 and TRBJ1-1; D perhaps matches TRBD1 (5 bases). Germline V gives CDR1 MNHEY, CDR2 SVGAGI. The CDR3 is 13 amino acids. Deletions cut 0 bases from V and 5 bases from J, with 7 bases between. This CDR3 reads CASSYSEGTEAFF. CDR3 bases: TGTGCCAGCAGTTACTCGGAGGGGACTGAAGCTTTCTTT.

V is TRBV4-2 and J is TRBJ1-5, with a possible D match to TRBD1 (5 bases). Germline V gene sequence: CDR1 LGHNA, CDR2 YNFKEQ. The V gene lost 0 bases and the J gene lost 7 bases, with 13 bases spanning the gap. There are 15 residues in the CDR3. CDR3 in DNA: TGTGCCAGCAGCCAAGATTGGGCAGGGATACAGCCCCAGCATTTT. Its protein product is CASSQDWAGIQPQHF.

The V and J genes are TRBV7-2 and TRBJ2-1; 10 nucleotides align to TRBD2. Germline V lookup: CDR1 SGHTA, CDR2 FQGNSA. V shed 11 bases, J shed 2 bases, and the junction held 6 bases outside the gene matches. The CDR3 covers 14 residues. CDR3 DNA: TGTGCCTCTGGGCTAGCGGGGGCCTACAATGAGCAGTTCTTC. It specifies CASGLAGAYNEQFF.

The V gene is TRBV21-1, the J gene TRBJ1-5; the tabulated D call, TRBD1, remains unverified against the DNA. TRBV21-1 is a known pseudogene. The CDR3 is 21 residues long. The CDR3 sequence is CASSRGRQGSLILICNQPQHF. In nucleotides, the CDR3 is TGTGCCAGCAGCAGAGGACGCCAGGGTAGCTTAATTTTGATATGCAATCAGCCCCAGCATTTT.

The chain joins TRBV5-6 to TRBJ1-4; weak D call: TRBD1 (6 bases). The CDR3 totals 13 residues. Germline CDR1 SGHDT, CDR2 YYEEEE. V was pared by 3 bases and J by 8 bases, with 11 bases between. The CDR3 sequence is CASSWGPLEKLFF. The CDR3, as DNA: TGTGCCAGCAGCTGGGGGCCCCTGGAAAAACTGTTTTTT.